Shown below are 12 T cell receptor beta chains from a single sample sequenced in a study of blood T cell repertoires in COVID-19. Assay: immunoSEQ multiplex PCR; the TCRdb copy retains only in-frame clones and omits some. The sample yields roughly 38,000 clones, roughly 70% seen once. The sample comprised peripheral blood. The receptor set was obtained from a man between 65 and 85 years old with COVID-19, enrolled during active disease.

V and J are TRBV27 and TRBJ2-1; 10 bases are a match to TRBD2. The CDR3 is made up of 15 amino acids. Germline-derived CDR1 and CDR2 are MNHEY and SMNVEV (reference sequence). Losses at the gene ends were 7 bases for V and 6 bases for J; bases not matched to a gene: 9. Here the CDR3 reads CASTPAGGPGNEQFF. CDR3 bases: TGTGCCAGCACCCCAGCGGGAGGGCCTGGCAATGAGCAGTTCTTC.

V is TRBV10-3 and J is TRBJ1-2; TRBD1 matches 7 bases. Germline V lookup: CDR1 ENHRY, CDR2 SYGVKD. With V trimmed by 4 bases and J by 7 bases, 9 bases remained unmatched. The CDR3 loop spans 14 amino acids. The CDR3, as DNA: TGTGCCATCAGTGGCCAAGGGGGCGCCTCTGGCTACACCTTC. This gives the protein CAISGQGGASGYTF.

V usage is TRBV18 and J usage is TRBJ1-5; D remains unclear. The V gene's germline CDR1 is KGHSH and CDR2 LQKENI. V was trimmed by 6 bases and J by 0 bases, leaving 15 bases between them. The CDR3 covers 16 residues. The CDR3 nucleotides read TGTGCCAGCTCCTCCGCCGCGGGGTATAGCAATCAGCCCCAGCATTTT. This translates into CASSSAAGYSNQPQHF.

The chain carries TRBV25-1 and TRBJ1-4, with no clear D. CDR3 length: 14 amino acids. Trimming took off 5 bases at V and 5 bases at J, with 12 bases between the two ends. Germline assignment: CDR1 MGHDK and CDR2 SYGVNS. CDR3 nucleotides: TGTGCCAGCAGTAACCCAGGAACGAATGAAAAACTGTTTTTT. Translated: CASSNPGTNEKLFF.

The chain combines TRBV5-5 with TRBJ2-7, with D perhaps matching TRBD2 (6 bases). The CDR3 is 13 amino acids. From germline, CDR1 is SGHKS and CDR2 YYEKEE (reference sequence). V was trimmed by 3 bases and J by 3 bases, leaving 10 bases between them. This chain's CDR3 is CASSSGGNYEQYF. The CDR3, as DNA: TGTGCCAGCAGCTCCGGGGGAAACTACGAGCAGTACTTC.

The J gene is TRBJ1-2, the V gene TRBV5-1; tentatively, D is TRBD1 (6 bases). The V end was cut by 0 bases, the J end by 3 bases, with 21 bases between. Germline V gene sequence: CDR1 SGHRS, CDR2 YFSETQ. The CDR3 has 18 residues. In DNA, the CDR3 is TGCGCCAGCAGCTTGGCCGGGGGCAGGGAGGGTACGGACTATGGCTACACCTTC. Encoded protein: CASSLAGGREGTDYGYTF.

The chain recombines TRBV5-1 with TRBJ2-1; 8 bases are shared with TRBD2. Germline lookup yields CDR1 SGHRS and CDR2 YFSETQ. V shed 1 base and J 4 bases; nucleotides not matched to a gene: 4. The CDR3 runs to 15 residues. This CDR3 is CASSLQVAGYNEQFF. CDR3 nucleotide sequence: TGCGCCAGCAGCTTGCAGGTAGCGGGATACAATGAGCAGTTCTTC. Full variable domain (outside the CDR3, taken from reference TRBV5-1 and TRBJ2-1): KAGVTQTPRYLIKTRGQQVTLSCSPISGHRSVSWYQQTPGQGLQFLFEYFSETQRNKGNFPGRFSGRQFSNSRSEMNVSTLELGDSALYLCASSLQVAGYNEQFFGPGTRLTVL.

The chain couples TRBV6-2 or TRBV6-3 to TRBJ2-7; unclear D gene. V was clipped by 4 bases and J by 6 bases, with 7 bases between them. There are 11 residues in the CDR3. CDR1 and CDR2 (germline): MNHEY, SVGEGT. The DNA for the CDR3 is TGTGCCAGCAGTTTTAGTGGCGAGCAGTACTTC. Amino acids: CASSFSGEQYF.

This clone occurred a few times. V and J are TRBV10-1 and TRBJ1-2; unclear D gene. V was clipped by 6 bases and J by 5 bases, with 7 bases between them. This CDR3 contains 11 residues. Germline CDR1 WNHNN, CDR2 SYGVQD (reference sequence). The CDR3 protein is CASRFIYGYTF. The CDR3 bases are TGCGCCAGCAGGTTTATATATGGCTACACCTTC.

By frequency in the sample, this clone is medium-sized. The rearrangement links TRBV29-1 to TRBJ1-2; D remains unclear. V lost 8 bases and J lost 7, with 20 bases in between. Germline lookup yields CDR1 SQVTM and CDR2 ANQGSEA. This CDR3 is 13 amino acids long. The CDR3 sequence: CSTREDSRGGYTF. CDR3 sequence (DNA): TGCAGCACTAGGGAGGACTCCAGAGGTGGCTACACCTTC. Full variable domain (remainder filled in from reference TRBV29-1 and TRBJ1-2): SAVISQKPSRDICQRGTSLTIQCQVDSQVTMMFWYRQQPGQSLTLIATANQGSEATYESGFVIDKFPISRPNLTFSTLTVSNMSPEDSSIYLCSTREDSRGGYTFGSGTRLTVV.

In this sample, this clone turned up once. The gene calls are TRBV5-1 and TRBJ1-4, with D hard to call. The CDR3 consists of 15 residues. Looked up from germline, CDR1 is SGHRS and CDR2 is YFSETQ. V lost 1 base to trimming and J lost 7 bases, with 14 bases between them. CDR3 residues: CASSLREGAGEKLFF. In nucleotides, the CDR3 is TGCGCCAGCAGCTTGAGGGAGGGCGCGGGTGAAAAACTGTTTTTT.

The V and J genes are TRBV28 and TRBJ1-2, with a weak D call TRBD1 (6 bases). The ends were cut back, 1 base at V and 5 bases at J, with 11 bases in the middle. Germline CDR1 reads MDHEN; CDR2 reads SYDVKM. This CDR3 has 14 amino acids. The CDR3 sequence: CASSLLGAGYGYTF. Written as DNA, the CDR3 is TGTGCCAGCAGTTTATTGGGGGCTGGGTATGGCTACACCTTC.